These 30 T cell receptor beta chains share one sample of origin, sequenced in a study of shared clonotypes between healthy human individuals. The protocol was immunoSEQ multiplex PCR, while the TCRdb copy is restricted to in-frame clones and leaves out a portion. The table records about 1.1 million clones, 70% to 85% of them present only once. The specimen sequenced was memory CD4+ T cells from PBMCs. Subset noted: CD45RA-negative fraction. Receptors were obtained from a man between 18 and 35 years old in good health. Some clones in this sample may be carry-over from other donors' samples.

This sequence joins TRBV11-1 and TRBJ2-7; D unclear. Germline CDR1 reads SGHAT; CDR2 reads FQDESV (reference sequence). The CDR3 is 12 residues long. Between the trimmed V and J ends, which lost 5 bases and 7 bases, there was a span of 12 bases. CDR3 residues: CASSGRIGEQYF. CDR3 bases: TGTGCCAGCAGCGGAAGGATTGGAGAGCAGTACTTC. Complete variable domain (other parts from reference TRBV11-1 and TRBJ2-7): EAEVAQSPRYKITEKSQAVAFWCDPISGHATLYWYRQILGQGPELLVQFQDESVVDDSQLPKDRFSAERLKGVDSTLKIQPAELGDSAMYLCASSGRIGEQYFGPGTRLTVT.

Points on this clone: This sample includes further DNA sequences coding for the same CDR3. This chain uses TRBV20-1 with TRBJ2-1; D gene unclear. Trimming left V 1 base short and J 9 bases short, with 7 bases between. CDR1 DFQATT and CDR2 SNEGSKA come from the germline V gene (reference sequence). This CDR3 is 11 amino acids long. The CDR3 bases are TGCAGTGCTAGAGGAGGATCTGAGCAGTTCTTC. Protein sequence: CSARGGSEQFF.

V usage is TRBV10-3 and J usage is TRBJ1-2, with 9 positions matching TRBD1. Germline-derived CDR1 and CDR2 are ENHRY and SYGVKD. V lost 4 bases and J lost 2; bases outside the gene matches: 5. CDR3 length equals 15 residues. Here the CDR3 reads CAISVGQGWNYGYTF. The CDR3 nucleotides are TGTGCCATCAGTGTGGGACAGGGTTGGAACTATGGCTACACCTTC.

This chain connects TRBV2 to TRBJ2-5; 12 nucleotides align to TRBD2. Germline lookup yields CDR1 SNHLY and CDR2 FYNNEI. V lost 6 bases and J lost 7; bases outside the gene matches: 6. The CDR3 is 14 residues long. CDR3 sequence (DNA): TGTGCCAGCAGACTAGCGGGAGGCTGGGTGACCCAGTACTTC. This gives the protein CASRLAGGWVTQYF.

The chain combines TRBV11-3 with TRBJ2-1; 8 bases fit TRBD2. V dropped 2 bases and J dropped 8; count of bases not matched to a gene: 5. Germline V gene lookup returns CDR1 SGHNT and CDR2 YENEEA. This CDR3 is built from 14 residues. The DNA for the CDR3 is TGTGCCAGCAGCTTAAGCGGGAGTGTCGATGAGCAGTTCTTC. It encodes CASSLSGSVDEQFF.

The chain recombines TRBV7-3 with TRBJ2-2; 8 positions agree with TRBD2. The CDR3 contains 16 residues. The V gene end was trimmed by 5 bases and the J gene end by 5 bases; junction bases not matched to a gene: 10. Germline lookup yields CDR1 SGHTA and CDR2 FQGTGA. Here the CDR3 reads CASSPGTRSGTGELFF. CDR3 in DNA: TGTGCCAGCAGCCCCGGGACTAGAAGCGGTACCGGGGAGCTGTTTTTT.

The rearrangement links TRBV13 to TRBJ2-5, with 9 bases lining up with TRBD1. The CDR3 length is 16 residues. Per the germline V gene, CDR1 is PRHDT and CDR2 is FYEKMQ (reference sequence). The ends lost 5 bases at V and 6 bases at J; junction bases unmatched: 13. The CDR3 spells CASSAAAGQGMKTQYF. CDR3 in DNA: TGTGCCAGCAGCGCGGCAGCGGGACAGGGCATGAAGACCCAGTACTTC.

The table lists this clone with a count of one. This rearrangement joins TRBV12-2 to TRBJ2-1; no DNA check was done on the table's D call, TRBD2. TRBV12-2 is assigned pseudogene status. CDR3 length equals 17 residues. DNA of the CDR3: TGTGCAAGTCGCTCCCCTCGACTAGCGGGAGTTCGGAATGAGCAGTTCTTC. It encodes CASRSPRLAGVRNEQFF.

The chain employs TRBV9 and TRBJ1-5, with a weak D call TRBD1 (5 bases). The V end lost 5 bases, the J end lost 0 bases, and 12 bases lay between the germline ends. CDR3 length: 15 amino acids. Germline V CDR1 and CDR2: SGDLS, YYNGEE. The CDR3 DNA sequence: TGTGCCAGCAGAGACGGGGGGGATAGCAATCAGCCCCAGCATTTT. Its protein is CASRDGGDSNQPQHF.

The V call is TRBV11-2, the J call TRBJ1-1, with 7 nucleotides matching TRBD1. J lost 1 base, V lost 6 bases, and 11 bases had no gene match. The V gene's germline CDR1 is SGHAT and CDR2 FQNNGV. The CDR3 spans 16 residues. The CDR3 reads CASRLGRGGPNTEAFF. The CDR3 DNA follows: TGTGCCAGCAGACTCGGCAGGGGGGGGCCGAACACTGAAGCTTTCTTT.

This chain connects TRBV30 to TRBJ1-4; D is undetermined. The CDR3 totals 13 residues. Trimming took 6 bases from V and 6 from J, leaving 14 bases between them. The V gene's germline CDR1 is GTSNPN and CDR2 SVGIG (reference sequence). DNA of the CDR3: TGTGCCTGCCAAAAAGGCAGAGATGAAAAACTGTTTTTT. This translates into CACQKGRDEKLFF.

This clone was detected only a few times. The CDR3 DNA sequence: TGTGCCAGCAGCCCGTTGCGGAGCACAGATACGCAGTATTTT. As protein: CASSPLRSTDTQYF. The chain couples TRBV11-2 to TRBJ2-3, with D hard to call. Trimming took off 5 bases at V and 0 bases at J, with 9 bases between the two ends. The germline V gene has CDR1 SGHAT and CDR2 FQNNGV. CDR3 size: 14 residues.

This CDR3 is CASSETGGSDYGYTF. CDR3 sequence (DNA): TGTGCCAGCAGTGAAACAGGGGGCTCGGACTATGGCTACACCTTC. The chain uses TRBV2 and TRBJ1-2; 9 bases align to TRBD1. With 2 bases clipped from V and 3 bases from J, the junction kept 4 bases outside the gene matches. The CDR3 is 15 amino acids. CDR1 and CDR2 (germline): SNHLY, FYNNEI.

As concerns this clone: This may be a read error: a much more frequent sequence differs by one nucleotide. This rearrangement joins TRBV30 to TRBJ1-4, with D unresolved. The germline CDR1 and CDR2 sequences are GTSNPN and SVGIG (reference sequence). The CDR3 totals 15 residues. The V end lost 2 bases, the J end lost 17 bases, and 27 bases lay between the germline ends. Here the CDR3 DNA reads TGTGCCTGGAGTTATTCTAGTATCCTGAGACACCCCATTTTTTTT. Translation: CAWSYSSILRHPIFF.

This chain uses TRBV7-9 with TRBJ1-1; the D is unclear. Germline V CDR1 and CDR2: SEHNR, FQNEAQ (reference sequence). CDR3 length: 13 residues. The germline V and J ends were trimmed by 5 bases and 3 bases, with 10 bases remaining between them. This CDR3 reads CASSTALDTEAFF. DNA for the CDR3: TGTGCCAGCAGCACGGCCCTGGACACTGAAGCTTTCTTT.

The chain carries TRBV5-4 and TRBJ1-1; D remains ambiguous. Trimming pared 1 base from V and 2 bases from J, leaving 12 bases between. The V gene's germline CDR1 is SGHNT and CDR2 YYREEE (reference sequence). The CDR3 consists of 15 residues. CDR3 residues: CASSLFDNLNTEAFF. CDR3 nucleotide sequence: TGTGCCAGCAGCTTGTTCGACAACCTTAACACTGAAGCTTTCTTT.

This clone was recorded a few times. CDR3 sequence (DNA): TGTGCCTGGACAAGGGTCGGTGAGCAGTTCTTC. Protein: CAWTRVGEQFF. V gene TRBV30 combines with J gene TRBJ2-1; D is ambiguous. Germline V gene lookup returns CDR1 GTSNPN and CDR2 SVGIG (reference sequence). The CDR3 is 11 amino acids. The V and J ends lost 4 bases and 9 bases respectively, with 10 bases between them.

This sequence joins TRBV28 and TRBJ2-3; D might be TRBD1 (5 bases). CDR1 is MDHEN and CDR2 is SYDVKM in the germline V gene. V was pared by 5 bases and J by 4 bases, with 10 bases between. CDR3 length equals 13 residues. The CDR3 region has the DNA TGTGCCAGCAGTAAGCAGGGTCCAGATACGCAGTATTTT. Protein product: CASSKQGPDTQYF.

The V and J genes are TRBV11-2 and TRBJ1-2; 7 nucleotides agree with TRBD1. The CDR3 is 13 residues long. J gave up 4 bases and V 4 bases, and 3 bases lay outside the gene matches. Germline assignment: CDR1 SGHAT and CDR2 FQNNGV. CDR3 loop: CASSSRDSYGYTF. The CDR3 region has the DNA TGTGCCAGCAGCTCCCGGGACAGCTATGGCTACACCTTC.

This chain links TRBV7-2 with TRBJ2-5; 7 bases are shared with TRBD1. The CDR3 spans 15 residues. Germline V gives CDR1 SGHTA, CDR2 FQGNSA. Trimming cost V 5 bases and J 1 base; bases outside gene matches: 7. The CDR3 region is CASSPSRQGQETQYF. CDR3 bases: TGTGCCAGCAGCCCCAGCCGACAGGGCCAAGAGACCCAGTACTTC.

This sequence joins TRBV9 and TRBJ1-1; D might be TRBD1 (6 bases). The length of the CDR3 is 13 residues. The germline CDR1 and CDR2 sequences are SGDLS and YYNGEE. V lost 3 bases and J lost 1, with 7 bases in between. CDR3 protein: CASSGGGNTEAFF. CDR3 DNA sequence: TGTGCCAGCAGCGGAGGGGGGAACACTGAAGCTTTCTTT.

The CDR3 nucleotides read TGTGCCAGTAGTGTCACCCCATCGTGGTCAGGGGGTACCGGGGAGCTGTTTTTT. Protein sequence: CASSVTPSWSGGTGELFF. The chain carries TRBV19 and TRBJ2-2; the match to TRBD1 covers 7 bases. In germline, CDR1 is LNHDA, CDR2 SQIVND (reference sequence). V shed 5 bases and J 5 bases; nucleotides not matched to a gene: 17. The length of the CDR3 is 18 residues.

The chain combines TRBV28 with TRBJ1-2; maybe TRBD1 (6 bases). The CDR3 totals 12 residues. Germline CDR1 and CDR2: MDHEN and SYDVKM. The V gene lost 8 bases and the J gene lost 7 bases, with 14 bases spanning the gap. The CDR3 nucleotides are TGTGCCAGCTGGACGGCACAGGGTGGCTACACCTTC. This encodes CASWTAQGGYTF.

The V call is TRBV6-1, the J call TRBJ1-2; D remains ambiguous. Trimming removed 3 bases at V and 4 bases at J, with 9 bases between. Germline values: CDR1 MNHNS, CDR2 SASEGT. The CDR3 runs to 13 residues. For the CDR3, the DNA is TGTGCCAGCAGTGATGGACCCGGCTATGGCTACACCTTC. Translation: CASSDGPGYGYTF.

Note on this clone: This CDR3 is also generated by other DNA sequences in the sample. The V gene is TRBV7-9, the J gene TRBJ1-2; 7 nucleotides match TRBD1. This CDR3 region has 15 residues. Germline assignment: CDR1 SEHNR and CDR2 FQNEAQ (reference sequence). J gave up 2 bases and V 1 base, and 4 bases lay outside the gene matches. The DNA of the CDR3 is TGTGCCAGCAGCTTAGAAGCAGGGGGGAACTATGGCTACACCTTC. It specifies CASSLEAGGNYGYTF.

The chain carries TRBV28 and TRBJ1-1; 8 bases line up with TRBD1. Germline assignment: CDR1 MDHEN and CDR2 SYDVKM. The CDR3 spans 15 residues. Trimming cost V 8 bases and J 4 bases; bases outside gene matches: 12. CDR3 in DNA: TGTGCCAGCGCCCGACAGGGGCACATGGGCACTGAAGCTTTCTTT. It encodes CASARQGHMGTEAFF.

In its sample, this clone was seen once. The J gene is TRBJ2-5, the V gene TRBV30, with 8 bases aligning to TRBD2. CDR1 is GTSNPN and CDR2 is SVGIG in the germline V gene (reference sequence). Trimming took 3 bases from V and 11 from J; bases not matched to a gene: 14. This CDR3 is 14 amino acids long. The CDR3 region has the DNA TGTGCCTGGAGCCGGTCCGGGACTAGTCGAGAGCAGTACTTC. Its translation is CAWSRSGTSREQYF.

The CDR3 DNA is TGTGCCAGCAGTCTAGGGGGGTTGCGTCAGTGGAATGAGCAGTTCTTC. It encodes CASSLGGLRQWNEQFF. The V gene is TRBV28, the J gene TRBJ2-1; D is tentatively TRBD1 or TRBD2 (6 bases each). Germline V lookup: CDR1 MDHEN, CDR2 SYDVKM. Between the trimmed V and J ends, which lost 5 bases and 7 bases, there was a span of 21 bases. The CDR3 spans 16 residues.

V and J are TRBV18 and TRBJ1-2; 7 positions agree with TRBD1. There are 14 residues in the CDR3. Losses at the gene ends were 4 bases for V and 5 bases for J; bases not matched to a gene: 7. Looked up from germline, CDR1 is KGHSH and CDR2 is LQKENI. CDR3 coding DNA: TGTGCCAGCTCACAATCCCGGGACAGATATGGCTACACCTTC. It codes for CASSQSRDRYGYTF.

Concerning this clone itself: This CDR3 is also generated by other DNA sequences in the sample. The V gene is TRBV5-4, the J gene TRBJ2-1; 13 nucleotides align to TRBD2. In germline, CDR1 is SGHNT, CDR2 YYREEE (reference sequence). The CDR3 contains 15 residues. V lost 4 bases and J lost 4; bases outside the gene matches: 2. CDR3 in DNA: TGTGCCAGCAGCAGGACTAGCGGGAGTTACAATGAGCAGTTCTTC. Protein: CASSRTSGSYNEQFF. The variable domain in full, with the rest retrieved from reference TRBV5-4 and TRBJ2-1, is ETGVTQSPTHLIKTRGQQVTLRCSSQSGHNTVSWYQQALGQGPQFIFQYYREEENGRGNFPPRFSGLQFPNYSSELNVNALELDDSALYLCASSRTSGSYNEQFFGPGTRLTVL.